This T cell receptor beta chain was documented in a study of cytomegalovirus exposure and HLA in healthy donors. Primers for the PCR totalled 60 Vbeta and 13 Jbeta. The data were produced by immunoSEQ multiplex PCR, yet TCRdb's version contains in-frame clones alone and is incomplete. Among approximately 260,000 clones listed, 80% to 95% were seen once. The CDR3 is made up of 15 amino acids. Germline V CDR1 and CDR2: SNHLY, FYNNEI. After removal of 6 bases from V and 3 bases from J, the junction contained 5 bases not matched to a gene. The clonotype was recovered from a girl aged 2-10 years in good health and CMV-seronegative. The rearrangement links TRBV2 to TRBJ2-1, with 10 bases aligning to TRBD2. The sequenced material came from PBMCs. The CDR3 nucleotides read TGTGCCAGCAGCGACGGGACTAGCGTCTACAATGAGCAGTTCTTC. The encoded protein is CASSDGTSVYNEQFF. Based on the CDR3 plus reference TRBV2 and TRBJ2-1, the full variable domain is EPEVTQTPSHQVTQMGQEVILRCVPISNHLYFYWYRQILGQKVEFLVSFYNNEISEKSEIFDDQFSVERPDGSNFTLKIRSTKLEDSAMYFCASSDGTSVYNEQFFGPGTRLTVL.